What follows are 10 T cell receptor beta chains derived from one specimen sequenced in a study of neoadjuvant anti-PD-1 for oral cavity cancer. Sequencing used immunoSEQ multiplex PCR; TCRdb keeps in-frame clones, though not all of them. The sample lists under 85,000 clones, 84% occurring once. Here the sequenced sample was PBMCs, taken before nivolumab (anti-PD-1) treatment. The origin of the receptors is a person between 40 and 79 years old with oral cavity squamous cell carcinoma.

This chain links TRBV5-1 with TRBJ1-4, with D tentatively TRBD1 (5 bases). V lost 0 bases and J 3 bases, leaving 9 bases between the germline ends. The CDR3 runs to 15 residues. Germline CDR1 is SGHRS and CDR2 is YFSETQ. DNA for the CDR3: TGCGCCAGCAGCTTGGGGGGGACCTCTAATGAAAAACTGTTTTTT. This translates into CASSLGGTSNEKLFF.

The V call is TRBV19, the J call TRBJ2-5; possible D gene TRBD2, 6 bases. The germline V gene encodes CDR1 LNHDA and CDR2 SQIVND (reference sequence). V lost 5 bases and J 3 bases, leaving 22 bases between the germline ends. This CDR3 spans 17 amino acids. As DNA, the CDR3 is TGTGCCAGTAGTTCTAACCCCCGCGGGATTGTCAAAGAGACCCAGTACTTC. This encodes CASSSNPRGIVKETQYF.

The table lists this clone with a few counts. This sequence joins TRBV6-1 and TRBJ2-2; 8 nucleotides agree with TRBD1. With V trimmed by 6 bases and J by 1 base, 4 bases remained unmatched. Germline lookup yields CDR1 MNHNS and CDR2 SASEGT. This CDR3 is 15 amino acids long. The CDR3 is CASRRDRWNTGELFF. CDR3 nucleotide sequence: TGTGCCAGCAGGCGGGACAGGTGGAACACCGGGGAGCTGTTTTTT.

A few counts support this clone. V gene TRBV21-1 combines with J gene TRBJ2-5. TRBV21-1 is a pseudogene segment. This CDR3 contains 13 residues. This CDR3 reads CASSSPGLETQYF. The CDR3 DNA is TGTGCCAGCAGCTCTCCCGGGCTAGAGACCCAGTACTTC.

The chain couples TRBV7-9 to TRBJ1-3, with a tentative D call TRBD1 (5 bases). The CDR3 runs 11 residues. Germline V gives CDR1 SEHNR, CDR2 FQNEAQ (reference sequence). With 5 bases removed from V and 8 bases from J, the gap between germline ends came to 7 bases. DNA of the CDR3: TGTGCCAGCAGCATGGGGGACACCATATATTTT. Translation gives CASSMGDTIYF.

The chain joins TRBV5-1 to TRBJ2-7, with TRBD2 as a possible D gene (5 bases). This CDR3 has 13 amino acids. CDR1 is SGHRS, CDR2 YFSETQ, per germline. Trimming stripped 5 bases from V and 4 bases from J, with 13 bases between. The CDR3 bases are TGCGCCAGCAGACTTGGACTTTCATACGAGCAGTACTTC. It specifies CASRLGLSYEQYF. Full variable domain (remainder filled in from reference TRBV5-1 and TRBJ2-7): KAGVTQTPRYLIKTRGQQVTLSCSPISGHRSVSWYQQTPGQGLQFLFEYFSETQRNKGNFPGRFSGRQFSNSRSEMNVSTLELGDSALYLCASRLGLSYEQYFGPGTRLTVT.

This chain links TRBV7-8 with TRBJ1-1; a weak D match, TRBD1 (5 bases). In germline, CDR1 is SGHVS, CDR2 FQNEAQ. V lost 1 base and J lost 2, with 11 bases in between. The CDR3 runs to 15 residues. The CDR3 loop reads CASSLVGGVNTEAFF. The CDR3, as DNA: TGTGCCAGCAGCTTAGTCGGGGGGGTTAACACTGAAGCTTTCTTT.

The rearrangement joins TRBV28 to TRBJ2-7; TRBD1 matches 7 bases. Germline loops: CDR1 MDHEN, CDR2 SYDVKM. V lost 5 bases and J lost 0; bases outside the gene matches: 7. The CDR3 has 15 amino acids. The CDR3 DNA is TGTGCCAGCAGTAGGCGACAGGGTAGCTCCTACGAGCAGTACTTC. Residues: CASSRRQGSSYEQYF.

The chain combines TRBV7-9 with TRBJ1-5, with 7 bases that match TRBD1. The CDR3 loop spans 14 amino acids. Trimming removed 5 bases from V and 7 bases from J; junction bases left unmatched: 8. The germline CDR1 and CDR2 sequences are SEHNR and FQNEAQ (reference sequence). The CDR3 protein is CASSPTGAGQPQHF. In nucleotides, the CDR3 is TGTGCCAGCAGCCCTACAGGGGCGGGACAGCCCCAGCATTTT.

V usage is TRBV4-1 and J usage is TRBJ2-1; D is ambiguous. The CDR3 is 12 residues long. V lost 1 base and J 5 bases, leaving 3 bases between the germline ends. The germline V gene encodes CDR1 MGHRA and CDR2 YSYEKL. The CDR3 reads CASSQGDNEQFF. CDR3 DNA sequence: TGCGCCAGCAGCCAAGGGGACAATGAGCAGTTCTTC.